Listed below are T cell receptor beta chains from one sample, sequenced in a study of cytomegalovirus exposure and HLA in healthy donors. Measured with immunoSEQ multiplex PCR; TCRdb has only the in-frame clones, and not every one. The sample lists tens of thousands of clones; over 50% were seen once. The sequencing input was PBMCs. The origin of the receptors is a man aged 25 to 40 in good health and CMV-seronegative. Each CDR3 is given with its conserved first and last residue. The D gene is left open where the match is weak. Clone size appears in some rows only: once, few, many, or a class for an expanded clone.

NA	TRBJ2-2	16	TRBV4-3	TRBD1	CASSPRTGFNTGELFF	TGCGCCAGCAGCCCCCGGACAGGGTTCAACACCGGGGAGCTGTTTTTT
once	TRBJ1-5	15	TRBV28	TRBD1	CASTPGTGDFQPQHF	TGTGCCAGCACCCCAGGGACAGGGGATTTTCAGCCCCAGCATTTT
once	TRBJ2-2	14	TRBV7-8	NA	CASSLVRLTSGLFF	TGTGCCAGCAGCTTAGTACGACTAACTAGTGGGCTGTTTTTT
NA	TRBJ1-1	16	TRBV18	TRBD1	CASSPYTGGMNTEAFF	TGTGCCAGCTCACCTTACACAGGGGGCATGAACACTGAAGCTTTCTTT
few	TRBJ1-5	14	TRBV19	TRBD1	CASSSRGAAQPQHF	TGTGCCAGTAGCTCCAGGGGGGCGGCTCAGCCCCAGCATTTT
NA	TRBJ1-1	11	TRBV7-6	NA	CASSRGSEAFF	TGTGCCAGCAGCCGCGGGTCTGAAGCTTTCTTT
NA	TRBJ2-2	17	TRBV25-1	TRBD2	CASSEGLAGGKTGELFF	TGTGCCAGCAGTGAGGGACTAGCGGGAGGGAAAACCGGGGAGCTGTTTTTT
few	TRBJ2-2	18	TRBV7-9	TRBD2	CSSSLVGSSGRQAGELFF	TGTTCCAGCAGCTTAGTAGGGTCTAGCGGGAGACAGGCCGGGGAGCTGTTTTTT
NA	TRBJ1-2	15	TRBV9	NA	CASSVEDRLGYGYTF	TGTGCCAGCAGCGTAGAAGACAGACTTGGCTATGGCTACACCTTC
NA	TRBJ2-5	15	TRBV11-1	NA	CASSPDSRSQETQYF	TGTGCCAGCAGCCCGGACAGCAGAAGCCAAGAGACCCAGTACTTC
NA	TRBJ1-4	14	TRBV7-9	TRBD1	CASSLAGGVEKLFF	TGTGCCAGCAGCTTAGCAGGGGGCGTTGAAAAACTGTTTTTT
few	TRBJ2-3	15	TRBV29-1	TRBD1	CSGQQGAFSTDTQYF	TGCAGCGGACAACAGGGGGCCTTTAGCACAGATACGCAGTATTTT
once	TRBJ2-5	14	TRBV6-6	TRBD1	CASSKDRASETQYF	TGTGCCAGCAGTAAGGACAGGGCTAGTGAGACCCAGTACTTC
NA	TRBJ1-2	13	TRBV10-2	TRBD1	CASGTGDGHGYTF	TGCGCCAGCGGGACAGGTGATGGCCATGGCTACACCTTC
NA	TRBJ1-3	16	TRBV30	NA	CAIAALSGFSGNTIYF	TGTGCGATCGCTGCACTCAGCGGGTTCTCTGGAAACACCATATATTTT
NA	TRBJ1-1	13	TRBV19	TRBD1	CASKQGAFTEAFF	TGTGCCAGTAAACAGGGGGCATTCACTGAAGCTTTCTTT
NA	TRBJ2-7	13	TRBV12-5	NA	CASGLSGTYEQYF	TGTGCTAGTGGTTTGTCAGGGACCTACGAGCAGTACTTC
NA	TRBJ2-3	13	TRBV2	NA	CASRDSRTDTQYF	TGTGCCAGCAGGGACAGTCGCACAGATACGCAGTATTTT
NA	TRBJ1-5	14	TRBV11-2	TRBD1	CASSPGTGNQPQHF	TGTGCCAGCAGCCCCGGGACAGGCAATCAGCCCCAGCATTTT
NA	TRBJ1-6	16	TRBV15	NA	CATSRELTSANSPLHF	TGTGCCACCAGCAGAGAATTGACATCTGCTAATTCACCCCTCCACTTT
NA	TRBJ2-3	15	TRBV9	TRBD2	CASSVGTSGADTQYF	TGTGCCAGCAGCGTCGGTACTAGCGGGGCCGATACGCAGTATTTT
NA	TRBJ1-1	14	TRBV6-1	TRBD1	CASRWDRPRSEAFF	TGTGCCAGCAGGTGGGACAGGCCCCGTAGTGAAGCTTTCTTT
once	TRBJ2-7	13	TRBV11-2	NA	CASSFIWGDEQYF	TGTGCCAGCAGCTTTATATGGGGGGACGAGCAGTACTTC
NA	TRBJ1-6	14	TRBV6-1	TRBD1	CASSSGQDNSPLHF	TGTGCCAGCAGTTCGGGACAGGATAATTCACCCCTCCACTTT
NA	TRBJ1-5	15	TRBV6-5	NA	CASSTTGGSNQPQHF	TGTGCCAGCAGCACGACCGGAGGGAGCAATCAGCCCCAGCATTTT
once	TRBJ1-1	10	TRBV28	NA	CATWNTEAFF	TGTGCCACTTGGAACACTGAAGCTTTCTTT
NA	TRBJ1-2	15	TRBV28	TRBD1	CASSDTGTGRVGYTF	TGTGCCAGCAGTGACACCGGGACAGGGCGGGTTGGCTACACCTTC
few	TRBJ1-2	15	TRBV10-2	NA	CASSESWGLWYGYTF	TGCGCCAGCAGTGAGTCGTGGGGCCTGTGGTATGGCTACACCTTC
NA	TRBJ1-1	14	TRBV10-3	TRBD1	CAIGTADGGTEAFF	TGTGCCATTGGGACAGCCGACGGTGGCACTGAAGCTTTCTTT
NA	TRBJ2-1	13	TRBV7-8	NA	CASSTGPYNEQFF	TGTGCCAGCAGCACGGGTCCGTACAATGAGCAGTTCTTC
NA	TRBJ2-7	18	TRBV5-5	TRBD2	CASSLWGKTSGRFYEQYF	TGTGCCAGCAGCTTGTGGGGAAAAACTAGCGGGAGATTCTACGAGCAGTACTTC
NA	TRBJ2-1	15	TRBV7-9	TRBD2	CASSLDWGRGNEQFF	TGTGCCAGCAGCTTGGATTGGGGGAGGGGAAATGAGCAGTTCTTC
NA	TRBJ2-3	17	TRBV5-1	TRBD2	CASSSWTSGGPTDTQYF	TGCGCCAGCAGCTCATGGACTAGCGGGGGGCCCACAGATACGCAGTATTTT
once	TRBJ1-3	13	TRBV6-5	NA	CASMISRGNTIYF	TGTGCCAGCATGATAAGCAGGGGAAACACCATATATTTT
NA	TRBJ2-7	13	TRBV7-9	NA	CASSSRGGHEQYF	TGTGCCAGCAGCTCTCGCGGCGGCCACGAGCAGTACTTC
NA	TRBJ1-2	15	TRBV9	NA	CASSVDRVGNYGYTF	TGTGCCAGCAGCGTAGACAGGGTTGGGAACTATGGCTACACCTTC
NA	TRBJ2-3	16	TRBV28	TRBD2	CASSLPLAETTDTQYF	TGTGCCAGCAGTTTACCCCTAGCGGAAACCACAGATACGCAGTATTTT
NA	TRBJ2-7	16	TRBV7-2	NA	CASSPLLRASSYEQYF	TGTGCCAGCAGCCCACTTTTGAGGGCGAGCTCCTACGAGCAGTACTTC
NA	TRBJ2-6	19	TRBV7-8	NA	CASSLVGRIKTSGANVLTF	TGTGCCAGCAGCTTAGTTGGGAGGATTAAGACGTCTGGGGCCAACGTCCTGACTTTC
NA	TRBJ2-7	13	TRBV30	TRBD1	CAWKGQKVYEQYF	TGTGCCTGGAAGGGACAGAAAGTCTACGAGCAGTACTTC
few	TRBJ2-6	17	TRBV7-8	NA	CASSLVAGVSGANVLTF	TGTGCCAGCAGCTTAGTGGCCGGGGTCTCTGGGGCCAACGTCCTGACTTTC
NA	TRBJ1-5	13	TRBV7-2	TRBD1	CASRMDREQPQHF	TGTGCCAGCAGGATGGACAGGGAACAGCCCCAGCATTTT
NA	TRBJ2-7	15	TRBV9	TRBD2	CASSPAGTSSYEQYF	TGTGCCAGCAGCCCAGCCGGGACTAGCTCCTACGAGCAGTACTTC
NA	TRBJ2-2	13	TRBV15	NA	CATGGTNTGELFF	TGTGCCACCGGGGGGACGAACACCGGGGAGCTGTTTTTT
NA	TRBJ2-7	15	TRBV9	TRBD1	CASSVGQGPSDEQYF	TGTGCCAGCAGCGTAGGACAGGGCCCTTCGGATGAGCAGTACTTC
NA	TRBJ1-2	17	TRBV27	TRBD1	CASSSTPGQGFSYGYTF	TGTGCCAGCAGTTCGACTCCGGGACAGGGGTTCTCTTATGGCTACACCTTC
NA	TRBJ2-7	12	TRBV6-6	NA	CASSYLRGEQYF	TGTGCCAGCAGTTACCTCAGGGGCGAGCAGTACTTC
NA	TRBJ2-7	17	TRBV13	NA	CASSPPYEGAFSYEQYF	TGTGCCAGCAGCCCCCCTTATGAGGGTGCGTTCTCCTACGAGCAGTACTTC
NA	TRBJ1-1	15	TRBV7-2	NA	CASSLNYRANTEAFF	TGTGCCAGCAGCTTAAATTACAGGGCGAACACTGAAGCTTTCTTT
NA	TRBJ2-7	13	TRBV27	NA	CASNDSNGLEQYF	TGTGCCAGCAATGACAGTAACGGCCTCGAGCAGTACTTC
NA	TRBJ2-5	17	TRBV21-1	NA	CASSNYWTGFGQETQYF	TGTGCCAGCAGCAATTACTGGACAGGGTTCGGCCAAGAGACCCAGTACTTC
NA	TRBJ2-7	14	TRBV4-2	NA	CASSQDRGVYEQYF	TGTGCCAGCAGCCAAGACAGGGGGGTTTACGAGCAGTACTTC
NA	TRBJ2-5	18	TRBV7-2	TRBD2	CASSLGGGLAGVQETQYF	TGTGCCAGCAGCTTAGGGGGGGGACTAGCGGGAGTCCAAGAGACCCAGTACTTC
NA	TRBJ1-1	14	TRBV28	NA	CASSLERGWAEAFF	TGTGCCAGCAGTTTAGAGCGGGGATGGGCTGAAGCTTTCTTT
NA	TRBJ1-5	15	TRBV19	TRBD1	CASRVQGAGNQPQHF	TGTGCCAGTAGGGTACAGGGGGCAGGCAATCAGCCCCAGCATTTT